The source of this T cell receptor beta chain is a study of blood T cells in healthy people across ages. This clonotype was seen more than once but under ten times. The CDR3 spans 16 residues. Germline lookup yields CDR1 KGHSH and CDR2 LQKENI. J gave up 2 bases and V 5 bases, and 9 bases lay outside the gene matches. It was with a sample-barcoded 5' primer and a J-beta primer mix that a second PCR of roughly 7 to 12 cycles was run. TCRdb passed the 5' RACE reads through MiXCR, listing each CDR3 protein once. This sample has 1.5 million or so distinct CDR3 sequences; around two fifths occur once, and the top ten carry approximately 7.9%. Ranging in age from roughly 6 to 90, the donors were healthy Caucasian individuals from Russia.

The sample taken for sequencing was blood. The chain links TRBV18 to TRBJ2-3; 8 nucleotides agree with TRBD2. This TCR came from a woman aged 18-35 years in good health. The CDR3 sequence is CASSSRVAGTTDTQYF. The DNA for the CDR3 is TGTGCCAGCTCATCCCGTGTAGCGGGGACCACAGATACGCAGTATTTT.